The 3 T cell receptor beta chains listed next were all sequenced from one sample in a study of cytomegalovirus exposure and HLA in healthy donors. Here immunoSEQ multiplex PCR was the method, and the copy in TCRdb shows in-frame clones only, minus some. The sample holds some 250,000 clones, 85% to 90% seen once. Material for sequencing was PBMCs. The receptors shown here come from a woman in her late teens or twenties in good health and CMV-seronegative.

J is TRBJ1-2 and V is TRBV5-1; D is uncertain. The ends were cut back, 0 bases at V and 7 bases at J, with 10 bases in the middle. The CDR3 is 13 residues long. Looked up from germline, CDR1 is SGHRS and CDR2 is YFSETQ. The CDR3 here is CASSLEGRGGYTF. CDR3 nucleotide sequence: TGCGCCAGCAGCTTGGAAGGCCGCGGTGGCTACACCTTC.

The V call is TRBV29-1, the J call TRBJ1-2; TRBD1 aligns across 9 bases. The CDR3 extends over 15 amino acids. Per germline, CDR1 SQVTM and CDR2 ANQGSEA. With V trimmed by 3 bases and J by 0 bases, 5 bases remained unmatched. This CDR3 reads CSVDTTGGSNYGYTF. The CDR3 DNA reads TGCAGCGTTGATACGACAGGGGGATCTAACTATGGCTACACCTTC.

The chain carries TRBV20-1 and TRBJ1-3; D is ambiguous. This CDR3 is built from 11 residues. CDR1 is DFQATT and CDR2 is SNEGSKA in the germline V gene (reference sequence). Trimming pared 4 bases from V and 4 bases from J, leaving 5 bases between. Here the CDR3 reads CSAKRGNTIYF. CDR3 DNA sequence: TGCAGTGCTAAGAGGGGAAACACCATATATTTT.